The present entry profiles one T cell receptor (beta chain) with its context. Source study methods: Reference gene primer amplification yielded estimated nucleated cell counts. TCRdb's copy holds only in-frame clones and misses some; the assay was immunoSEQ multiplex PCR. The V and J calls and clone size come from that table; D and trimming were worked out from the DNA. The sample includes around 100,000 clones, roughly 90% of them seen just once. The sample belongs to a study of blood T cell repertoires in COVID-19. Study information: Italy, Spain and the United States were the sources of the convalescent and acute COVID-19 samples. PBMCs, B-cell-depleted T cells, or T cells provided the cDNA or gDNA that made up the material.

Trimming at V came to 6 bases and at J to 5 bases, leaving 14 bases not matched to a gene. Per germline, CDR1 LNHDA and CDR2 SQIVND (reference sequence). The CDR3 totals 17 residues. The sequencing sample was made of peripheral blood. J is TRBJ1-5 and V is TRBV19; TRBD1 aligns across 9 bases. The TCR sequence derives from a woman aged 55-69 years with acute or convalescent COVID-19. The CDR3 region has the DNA TGTGCCAGTAGGACCGGGACAGGGAATTGGCGGGATCAGCCCCAGCATTTT. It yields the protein CASRTGTGNWRDQPQHF.